The 30 T cell receptor beta chains in this list originate from one sample, sequenced in a study of a mutant IDH1 vaccine in newly diagnosed glioma. Time point denoted: week 35, safety follow-up. What each vaccine dose contained was 300 ug of mutant IDH1 20-mer peptide, accompanied by topical imiquimod. Libraries were prepared by immunoSEQ multiplex PCR; TCRdb keeps only in-frame clonotypes and omits some of them. Of approximately 43,000 clones in the sample, 75% to 90% are singletons; the top ten hold 1.5%. No antigen is known for these receptors. Sequenced here: PBMCs, sampled from a glioma patient whose treatment included an IDH1 peptide vaccine. These receptor sequences come from a man in his forties with glioma.

The V and J genes are TRBV9 and TRBJ1-2; a possible D gene is TRBD1 (6 bases). This CDR3 comprises 15 residues. The germline V gene encodes CDR1 SGDLS and CDR2 YYNGEE. V was shortened by 4 bases and J by 2 bases, with 15 bases between the two germline ends. CDR3 coding DNA: TGTGCCAGCAGCCCCAGGGGTGGGGGGAACTATGGCTACACCTTC. This encodes CASSPRGGGNYGYTF.

This sequence joins TRBV19 and TRBJ1-1; D perhaps matches TRBD1 (5 bases). The CDR3 runs 15 residues. Germline V gene data show CDR1 as LNHDA and CDR2 as SQIVND (reference sequence). V was shortened by 9 bases and J by 4 bases, with 21 bases between the two germline ends. CDR3 in amino acids: CASGDGAGLITEAFF. The CDR3 DNA sequence: TGTGCCAGCGGAGATGGAGCGGGGCTTATCACTGAAGCTTTCTTT.

V is TRBV4-2 and J is TRBJ1-4, with TRBD1 matching 8 bases. Germline V gives CDR1 LGHNA, CDR2 YNFKEQ. The CDR3 extends over 16 amino acids. V shed 0 bases and J 7 bases; nucleotides not matched to a gene: 7. This CDR3 is CASSQDLGTGPEKLFF. The CDR3 DNA sequence: TGTGCCAGCAGCCAAGATCTCGGGACAGGTCCTGAAAAACTGTTTTTT.

The sample holds one count of this clone. The chain joins TRBV2 to TRBJ2-3; D possibly matches TRBD1 or TRBD2 (6 bases each). The V end lost 9 bases, the J end lost 7 bases, and 17 bases lay between the germline ends. The CDR3 is 13 residues long. In germline, CDR1 is SNHLY, CDR2 FYNNEI. The CDR3 DNA is TGTGCCAGTGGGGGGCAGCCCAGGAATACGCAGTATTTT. Translation gives CASGGQPRNTQYF.

By its share, this clone is medium-sized. V usage is TRBV4-3 and J usage is TRBJ2-1, with D perhaps TRBD2 (5 bases). The germline V gene has CDR1 LGHNA and CDR2 YSLEER. The CDR3 consists of 18 residues. V lost 1 base and J lost 0, with 16 bases in between. This chain's CDR3 is CASSQGLSGALSYNEQFF. For the CDR3, the DNA is TGCGCCAGCAGCCAAGGTTTGAGCGGAGCACTCTCCTACAATGAGCAGTTCTTC.

The V gene is TRBV4-3, the J gene TRBJ2-3; TRBD2 matches at 7 bases. Germline V CDR1 and CDR2: LGHNA, YSLEER. Germline trimming cut 2 bases from V and 5 bases from J; bases unmatched to any gene: 13. The CDR3 has 17 residues. CDR3 coding DNA: TGCGCCAGCAGCCAACTGGGAGGTGGGAGGGCCGGAGATACGCAGTATTTT. Its protein is CASSQLGGGRAGDTQYF.

The chain recombines TRBV9 with TRBJ2-7; possibly TRBD2 for D (5 bases). Germline V gene data show CDR1 as SGDLS and CDR2 as YYNGEE. The ends were cut back, 0 bases at V and 4 bases at J, with 8 bases in the middle. CDR3 length equals 13 residues. The CDR3: CASSVEPGYEQYF. The CDR3 nucleotides are TGTGCCAGCAGCGTAGAGCCGGGGTACGAGCAGTACTTC.

The chain links TRBV28 to TRBJ2-5, with 8 bases that match TRBD2. After removal of 6 bases from V and 3 bases from J, the junction contained 12 bases not matched to a gene. The germline V gene has CDR1 MDHEN and CDR2 SYDVKM. The length of the CDR3 is 16 residues. CDR3: CASSPSGRTTKETQYF. The DNA for the CDR3 is TGTGCCAGCAGCCCGAGCGGGAGAACTACAAAAGAGACCCAGTACTTC. The full variable domain, with the rest looked up from reference TRBV28 and TRBJ2-5, is DVKVTQSSRYLVKRTGEKVFLECVQDMDHENMFWYRQDPGLGLRLIYFSYDVKMKEKGDIPEGYSVSREKKERFSLILESASTNQTSMYLCASSPSGRTTKETQYFGPGTRLLVL.

This chain joins TRBV10-2 and TRBJ2-7, with 16 bases that match TRBD2. From germline, CDR1 is WSHSY and CDR2 SAAADI. Losses at the gene ends were 3 bases for V and 4 bases for J; bases not matched to a gene: 6. This CDR3 comprises 17 residues. For the CDR3, the DNA is TGCGCCAGCAGTGATAGGGGACTAGCGGGAGGGAGGTACGAGCAGTACTTC. This codes for CASSDRGLAGGRYEQYF.

This clone was seen once. The V gene is TRBV28, the J gene TRBJ1-6; the D is unclear. The germline CDR1 and CDR2 sequences are MDHEN and SYDVKM. CDR3 length: 12 residues. V was pared by 4 bases and J by 7 bases, with 5 bases between. For the CDR3, the DNA is TGTGCCAGCAGTTCCCGAAATTCACCCCTCCACTTT. Its protein is CASSSRNSPLHF.

This chain connects TRBV7-8 to TRBJ2-1, with D unclear. The CDR3 loop spans 15 amino acids. Germline-derived CDR1 and CDR2 are SGHVS and FQNEAQ. V was pared by 6 bases and J by 0 bases, with 12 bases between. CDR3 region: CASSSTPSSYNEQFF. Here the CDR3 DNA reads TGTGCCAGCAGTTCGACACCGAGCTCCTACAATGAGCAGTTCTTC.

The CDR3, as DNA: TGTGCCAGCAGCCCCCAGGGGGGGCGAACTAATGAAAAACTGTTTTTT. It translates to CASSPQGGRTNEKLFF. This chain links TRBV9 with TRBJ1-4; 7 bases are shared with TRBD1. Germline V CDR1 and CDR2: SGDLS, YYNGEE. The CDR3 length is 16 residues. J gave up 1 base and V 4 bases, and 7 bases lay outside the gene matches.

V gene TRBV27 combines with J gene TRBJ2-7; 7 nucleotides match TRBD1. From germline, CDR1 is MNHEY and CDR2 SMNVEV (reference sequence). This CDR3 has 14 amino acids. V shed 4 bases, J shed 6 bases, and the junction held 9 bases outside the gene matches. DNA of the CDR3: TGTGCCAGCAGTTCTTACAGGGGTGCCGGCGAGCAGTACGTC. It translates to CASSSYRGAGEQYV.

The chain joins TRBV5-4 to TRBJ1-2; D is undetermined. This CDR3 is 16 amino acids long. V was clipped by 0 bases and J by 4 bases, with 16 bases between them. Per germline, CDR1 SGHNT and CDR2 YYREEE (reference sequence). In DNA form, the CDR3 reads TGTGCCAGCAGCTTGGCATCGGCGCGGTCGAGCTATGGCTACACCTTC. This gives the protein CASSLASARSSYGYTF.

The DNA for the CDR3 is TGTGCCAGCAGTCCGGGACAGGGATACAATGAGCAGTTCTTC. Translation gives CASSPGQGYNEQFF. J is TRBJ2-1 and V is TRBV2, with 9 bases identical to TRBD1. In germline, CDR1 is SNHLY, CDR2 FYNNEI. Unmatched junction bases numbered 3, after V lost 5 bases and J lost 4 bases. The CDR3 is 14 amino acids.

The V and J genes are TRBV7-9 and TRBJ2-1; no clear D. The CDR3 runs 14 residues. V was shortened by 1 base and J by 0 bases, with 4 bases between the two germline ends. The germline gives CDR1 SEHNR, CDR2 FQNEAQ (reference sequence). The chain's CDR3 is CASSLVGSYNEQFF. For the CDR3, the DNA is TGTGCCAGCAGCTTAGTGGGCTCCTACAATGAGCAGTTCTTC.

The table lists this clone with a count of one. This rearrangement joins TRBV29-1 to TRBJ2-1; TRBD1 agrees at 10 bases. CDR3 length: 14 amino acids. Germline V gene sequence: CDR1 SQVTM, CDR2 ANQGSEA. The V and J ends lost 7 bases and 4 bases, in that order; junction bases with no gene match: 7. The CDR3, as DNA: TGCAGCGGCCCGACAGGGGGCGCTTACAATGAGCAGTTCTTC. Translation gives CSGPTGGAYNEQFF.

The chain combines TRBV5-1 with TRBJ2-3, with a weak D call TRBD2 (6 bases). Germline CDR1 is SGHRS and CDR2 is YFSETQ. There are 17 residues in the CDR3. V shed 7 bases and J shed 4 bases, with 25 bases lying between them. CDR3 DNA sequence: TGCGCCAGCCGGCAAGGGCAAGCGGGCCGAGGCGCAGATACGCAGTATTTT. Protein product: CASRQGQAGRGADTQYF.

This clone was observed a few times. The J gene is TRBJ2-1, the V gene TRBV7-9; 10 nucleotides line up with TRBD1. CDR3 length equals 17 residues. The V segment lost 5 bases and the J segment 8 bases; nucleotides outside the gene matches: 15. Germline V gene sequence: CDR1 SEHNR, CDR2 FQNEAQ (reference sequence). The CDR3 DNA reads TGTGCCAGCAGCCCCCCGAGGGGTGGGACAGGGGTCCATGAGCAGTTCTTC. Its translation: CASSPPRGGTGVHEQFF.

The chain carries TRBV4-1 and TRBJ2-5; 12 nucleotides match TRBD2. This CDR3 spans 16 amino acids. The junction had 8 bases not matched to a gene; V was cut back by 4 bases and J by 5 bases. Germline V CDR1 and CDR2: MGHRA, YSYEKL. CDR3 nucleotides: TGCGCCAGCAGCCTACCTGGACTAGCGGGGCGGGAGACCCAGTACTTC. This translates into CASSLPGLAGRETQYF.

A single count supports this clone. The chain links TRBV11-1 to TRBJ2-1; 7 nucleotides agree with TRBD2. The CDR3 is made up of 15 amino acids. The V gene end was trimmed by 1 base and the J gene end by 7 bases; junction bases not matched to a gene: 7. The germline V gene has CDR1 SGHAT and CDR2 FQDESV (reference sequence). CDR3 in DNA: TGTGCCAGCAGCTTAGGTGCGGGAGAGCAAAATGAGCAGTTCTTC. Translating it yields CASSLGAGEQNEQFF. The whole variable domain, filled in from reference TRBV11-1 and TRBJ2-1, reads EAEVAQSPRYKITEKSQAVAFWCDPISGHATLYWYRQILGQGPELLVQFQDESVVDDSQLPKDRFSAERLKGVDSTLKIQPAELGDSAMYLCASSLGAGEQNEQFFGPGTRLTVL.

The J gene is TRBJ2-3, the V gene TRBV6-1; D call uncertain. Germline V gives CDR1 MNHNS, CDR2 SASEGT. Trimming pared 2 bases from V and 1 base from J, leaving 7 bases between. This CDR3 contains 14 residues. CDR3 protein: CASSESMGTDTQYF. The CDR3 nucleotides are TGTGCCAGCAGTGAATCTATGGGCACAGATACGCAGTATTTT.

The rearrangement joins TRBV4-2 to TRBJ2-1, with 8 bases identical to TRBD2. The CDR3 runs 13 residues. CDR1 is LGHNA, CDR2 YNFKEQ, per germline. J gave up 12 bases and V 3 bases, and 7 bases lay outside the gene matches. As DNA, the CDR3 is TGTGCCAGCAGCCACTCACCTCTAGCGGGGCAGTTCTTC. Translating gives CASSHSPLAGQFF.

V usage is TRBV25-1 and J usage is TRBJ2-7; D remains ambiguous. The V gene lost 2 bases and the J gene lost 7 bases, with 12 bases spanning the gap. Germline loops: CDR1 MGHDK, CDR2 SYGVNS. The CDR3 sequence is 13 residues long. CDR3 DNA sequence: TGTGCCAGCAGTGAAGGGTGGGATAGGGAGCAGTACTTC. This codes for CASSEGWDREQYF.

CDR3 region: CASTSSGSGNTIYF. CDR3 sequence (DNA): TGCGCCAGCACGTCGTCCGGCTCTGGAAACACCATATATTTT. The rearrangement links TRBV10-1 to TRBJ1-3; no clear D. From germline, CDR1 is WNHNN and CDR2 SYGVQD (reference sequence). The CDR3 covers 14 residues. The V gene lost 7 bases and the J gene lost 0 bases, with 10 bases spanning the gap.

The V and J genes are TRBV2 and TRBJ2-3; TRBD2 matches at 7 bases. Per the germline V gene, CDR1 is SNHLY and CDR2 is FYNNEI. CDR3 length: 17 amino acids. J gave up 2 bases and V 0 bases, and 8 bases lay outside the gene matches. CDR3 coding DNA: TGTGCCAGCAGTGAAGCTTACCAGCGGGGATACACAGATACGCAGTATTTT. Its translation is CASSEAYQRGYTDTQYF.

This clone has just a few counts. The chain joins TRBV6-4 to TRBJ2-2; 9 bases are shared with TRBD1. The CDR3 extends over 15 amino acids. With V trimmed by 7 bases and J by 6 bases, 9 bases remained unmatched. Looked up from germline, CDR1 is MRHNA and CDR2 is SNTAGT. The CDR3 region has the DNA TGTGCCAGCATGGCCGGGACAGGGAAAGCCGGGGAGCTGTTTTTT. Its protein is CASMAGTGKAGELFF.

The gene calls are TRBV9 and TRBJ1-1, with a weak D call TRBD1 (5 bases). CDR3 length: 13 amino acids. Trimming pared 0 bases from V and 6 bases from J, leaving 9 bases between. The germline CDR1 and CDR2 sequences are SGDLS and YYNGEE. The CDR3 DNA is TGTGCCAGCAGCGTAGTAGGGGCCTCTGAAGCTTTCTTT. This encodes CASSVVGASEAFF.

The V gene is TRBV5-6, the J gene TRBJ1-1, with unresolved D. Looked up from germline, CDR1 is SGHDT and CDR2 is YYEEEE. The CDR3 totals 11 residues. Trimming took 2 bases from V and 4 from J, leaving 3 bases between them. The CDR3 loop reads CASSLGTEAFF. The CDR3 region has the DNA TGTGCCAGCAGCTTAGGCACTGAAGCTTTCTTT.

This clone was counted a single time. The genes are TRBV27 and TRBJ1-2; D perhaps matches TRBD1 (5 bases). Germline V lookup: CDR1 MNHEY, CDR2 SMNVEV (reference sequence). The CDR3 is 12 amino acids. Trimming removed 5 bases from V and 8 bases from J, with 12 bases in between. CDR3 sequence (DNA): TGTGCCAGCAGTCCCCGGGGCGGAGGCTACACCTTC. Its protein is CASSPRGGGYTF.